A selection of T cell receptor beta chains follows, all from one sample in a study of cytomegalovirus exposure and HLA in healthy donors. TCRdb's copy holds only in-frame clones and misses some; the assay was immunoSEQ multiplex PCR. This repertoire shows 150,000 to 200,000 clones, around 82% found once; its top ten account for over 10%. Source material: PBMCs. All receptors come from a woman aged 45-59 years in good health and CMV-seropositive. Both conserved end residues are part of each CDR3. D genes are given only for firm matches. Some rows mark clone size as missing; the rest say once, few, many or name a class of expanded clone.

V gene,clone size,J gene,D gene,CDR3 DNA,CDR3 protein
TRBV30,NA,TRBJ2-5,NA,TGTGCCTGGAGTTACACAGGCGAGACCCAGTACTTC,CAWSYTGETQYF
TRBV6-5,NA,TRBJ2-4,NA,TGTGCCAGCAGTGAATCAGGAAACATTCAGTACTTC,CASSESGNIQYF
TRBV18,NA,TRBJ1-4,TRBD1,TGTGCCAGCTCACCAACACCGCAGGGGGCGCGTGAAAAACTGTTTTTT,CASSPTPQGAREKLFF
TRBV5-8,NA,TRBJ1-1,NA,TGTGCCAGCAGCCTCCAGAGGGTGGGCACTGAAGCTTTCTTT,CASSLQRVGTEAFF
TRBV5-1,NA,TRBJ1-1,NA,TGCGCCAGCAGCTTGGCGGGGGGGGCAAACACTGAAGCTTTCTTT,CASSLAGGANTEAFF
TRBV10-1,NA,TRBJ2-3,NA,TGCGCCAGCAGTGAGACTAGCCTCGACACAGATACGCAGTATTTT,CASSETSLDTDTQYF
TRBV4-2,NA,TRBJ1-3,TRBD1,TGTGCCAGCAGCCATCGGGACAGCTCTGGAAACACCATATATTTT,CASSHRDSSGNTIYF
TRBV19,NA,TRBJ1-2,TRBD1,TGTGCCAGTAGTTGGGGACAGACCAACTATGGCTACACCTTC,CASSWGQTNYGYTF
TRBV27,NA,TRBJ2-7,TRBD2,TGTGCCAGCAGTTTGGACCGACTAGCGTGGGTCTACGAGCAGTACTTC,CASSLDRLAWVYEQYF
TRBV7-6,NA,TRBJ1-3,NA,TGTGCCAGCAGCTTTCAGGGTGGGTTGTCTGGAAACACCATATATTTT,CASSFQGGLSGNTIYF
TRBV18,NA,TRBJ2-7,NA,TGTGCCAGCTCTCAGTTACACTACGAGCAGTACTTC,CASSQLHYEQYF
TRBV7-9,once,TRBJ2-5,TRBD2,TGTGCCAGCAGCTTTCTAGCGGGGAGAGACCAAGAGACCCAGTACTTC,CASSFLAGRDQETQYF
TRBV7-3,NA,TRBJ2-2,TRBD1,TGTGCCAGCAGCTTAATAAGACAGGGGGCGAGCACCGGGGAGCTGTTTTTT,CASSLIRQGASTGELFF
TRBV7-9,NA,TRBJ1-1,NA,TGTGCCAGCATGCCGATGAGGACTGAAGCTTTCTTT,CASMPMRTEAFF
TRBV5-1,NA,TRBJ2-3,NA,TGCGCCAGCAGCGCCTTAGGAGGGCCCCACACAGATACGCAGTATTTT,CASSALGGPHTDTQYF
TRBV30,NA,TRBJ2-5,TRBD2,TGTGCCTGGAGGAGGCGGGGGGGCCAAGAGACCCAGTACTTC,CAWRRRGGQETQYF
TRBV19,NA,TRBJ1-1,TRBD1,TGTGCCAGTAAACGGGACAGGGCGGTGAACACTGAAGCTTTCTTT,CASKRDRAVNTEAFF
TRBV18,once,TRBJ2-1,TRBD1,TGTGCCAGCTCACTAATCGGACAGGGGGCCTACAATGAGCAGTTCTTC,CASSLIGQGAYNEQFF
TRBV19,NA,TRBJ1-1,NA,TGTGCCTCCGTGGAGGGGAACACTGAAGCTTTCTTT,CASVEGNTEAFF
TRBV5-1,few,TRBJ2-3,NA,TGCGCCAGCAGCTTGGGAGGGACTCACGGCACAGATACGCAGTATTTT,CASSLGGTHGTDTQYF
TRBV7-3,NA,TRBJ1-1,NA,TGTGCCAGCAGCTCGGGACAGAACACTGAAGCTTTCTTT,CASSSGQNTEAFF
TRBV6-1,NA,TRBJ1-6,NA,TGTGCCAGCAGTGTTACGGCTGGGGGCGGGGGCTTAAATTCACCCCTCCACTTT,CASSVTAGGGGLNSPLHF
TRBV5-4,NA,TRBJ2-7,NA,TGTGCCAGCAGCTCCCCGGGACTCCTTATGGACGAGCAGTACTTC,CASSSPGLLMDEQYF
TRBV6-5,NA,TRBJ2-7,NA,TGTGCCAGCACTCCAGCCCAGGGAATATACGAGCAGTACTTC,CASTPAQGIYEQYF
TRBV10-3,few,TRBJ2-3,TRBD2,TGTGCCATCAGTGGAGGACTAGCGGGGGGGCCCACAGATACGCAGTATTTT,CAISGGLAGGPTDTQYF
TRBV5-1,NA,TRBJ2-3,TRBD2,TGCGCCAGCAGCTTGGAGGGAGGGACCACAGATACGCAGTATTTT,CASSLEGGTTDTQYF
TRBV9,NA,TRBJ1-2,TRBD1,TGTGCCAGCAGCGTAGGCCAGGGGGACTATGGCTACACCTTC,CASSVGQGDYGYTF
TRBV30,NA,TRBJ1-6,NA,TGTGCCTGGAGTGCACAGTATAATTCACCCCTCCACTTT,CAWSAQYNSPLHF
TRBV7-8,NA,TRBJ1-2,NA,TGTGCCAGCAGCCGCACTGGACTGCCGGGAGGCTACACCTTC,CASSRTGLPGGYTF
TRBV5-5,NA,TRBJ1-1,NA,TGTGCCAGCAGCTTGGTTGGAGGGAACACTGAAGCTTTCTTT,CASSLVGGNTEAFF
TRBV30,NA,TRBJ2-3,NA,TGTGCCTGGAGTGTACTACGGGGGTGGGCAGATACGCAGTATTTT,CAWSVLRGWADTQYF
TRBV11-3,NA,TRBJ1-4,NA,TGTGCCAGCTTTCCCTACGCAAGAATTGAAAAACTGTTTTTT,CASFPYARIEKLFF
TRBV6-1,NA,TRBJ1-5,NA,TGTGCCAGCAGTGAGGGAGATAGCAATCAGCCCCAGCATTTT,CASSEGDSNQPQHF
TRBV25-1,NA,TRBJ2-1,NA,TGTGCCAGCAGTGAATCGTACAGCTCCTACAATGAGCAGTTCTTC,CASSESYSSYNEQFF
TRBV7-2,once,TRBJ2-1,NA,TGTGCCAGCAGCTTAGGAGGCGGGACTGAGCAGTTCTTC,CASSLGGGTEQFF
TRBV7-6,NA,TRBJ1-6,TRBD1,TGTGCCAGCAGCTCCGGGACAGGATCTAATTCACCCCTCCACTTT,CASSSGTGSNSPLHF